This TCR beta chain originates from a study of PD-1 blockade in mismatch repair-deficient tumors (dated by TCRdb to 2016 to 2017). For the study in its entirety: The trial enrolled fewer than 90 consecutive patients with more than ten mismatch repair-deficient cancer types between 2013 and September 2016, all previously treated and progressing. Tumor-associated T cell clones in the peripheral blood of patients responding to PD-1 blockade were tracked using deep sequencing of TCR CDR3 regions. General findings and caveats noted by the study authors: After pembrolizumab, tumor-resident clones, which were often undetectable in blood before treatment, expanded rapidly and then contracted, generally ahead of radiologic responses.

A note on this clone: Its antigen is still unknown. Within one base of it there is no much larger clone, and no base qualities were kept.

The time point label on this specimen signifies: peripheral blood before pembrolizumab. Mismatch repair deficiency in every enrolled patient was established by polymerase chain reaction or immunohistochemistry. A few patients who responded to pembrolizumab therapy underwent TCR sequencing. The phase II trial prospectively evaluated PD-1 blockade with pembrolizumab in advanced mismatch repair-deficient cancers, independent of tissue of origin. Peripheral blood T cell samples were gathered serially, both before PD-1 blockade started and at multiple time points afterward. Blood sampling times were expressed in weeks after the first pembrolizumab dose. CDR1 and CDR2 are drawn from the germline V gene: KGHSH, LQKENI. V sheds 6 bases and J sheds 6 bases, leaving 18 bases between their ends. Measured from the cysteine to the phenylalanine, the CDR3 is 14 residues long. The kept DNA is CDR3 alone, 42 bases in frame from the first base.

The library was generated by the immunoSEQ multiplex PCR assay. Here the immuneACCESS table is served through TCRdb, limited to in-frame sequences with V and J called. Missing clones are a known gap in these copies; in checked studies unresolved V genes cover under half, and the rest lacks a known reason. The sample contains over 15,000 clones, roughly 84% of them found a single time. The top ten constitute about a sixth of the sample. This clonotype was sampled from an adult with mismatch repair-deficient cancer. The material sequenced was PBMCs, taken before pembrolizumab treatment. The receptor chain draws on TRBV18 and TRBJ2-7; the D gene is possibly TRBD1 or TRBD2, each agreeing over 5 bases. The DNA sequence reads TGTGCCAGCTCGCAATATGGGGGTGCCAGCGAGCAGTACTTC. This yields the protein CASSQYGGASEQYF.